The rows below give T cell receptor beta chains drawn from one sample of a study of neurological immune-mediated disorders. TCRdb called the 5' RACE reads again in MiXCR, with one record for every CDR3 protein. The table includes about 46,000 distinct CDR3 sequences, around 1.9% detected once. Sequencing was done on a sample of PBMCs. These receptors originate from a woman aged 40 to 50 with multiple sclerosis. The CDR3 runs from the conserved cysteine through the conserved F or W. The D gene is left open where the match is weak. Size values are once, few and many counts, or a class for expanded clones, and some rows have none.

cdr3_length clone_size j_call d_call v_call cdr3_nt cdr3_aa
14 many TRBJ1-1 NA TRBV27 TGTGCCAGCAGTTTTCAGGGTACCCACACTGAAGCTTTCTTT CASSFQGTHTEAFF
13 many TRBJ1-2 TRBD1 TRBV2 TGTGCCAGCAGTCTAGGGGGCGGGCATGGCTACACCTTC CASSLGGGHGYTF
15 many TRBJ2-7 NA TRBV7-8 TGTGCCAGCAGCTTAGTGGCAGGGCGATCCAGCGAGCAGTACTTC CASSLVAGRSSEQYF
12 many TRBJ1-2 NA TRBV5-8 TGTGCCAGCAGCTTGCGAACGTATGGCTACACCTTC CASSLRTYGYTF
17 many TRBJ1-4 NA TRBV3-1 TGTGCCAGCAGCCAAGATCCTCGCAGAGCAACTAATGAAAAACTGTTTTTT CASSQDPRRATNEKLFF
16 many TRBJ2-7 NA TRBV7-6 TGTGCCAGCACCATCTCAAGGGGGGCTAACGGGGGCGAGCAGTACTTC CASTISRGANGGEQYF
13 many TRBJ1-4 NA TRBV7-8 TGTGCCAGCAGCCTGAATCATGGGGGGGGACTGTTTTTT CASSLNHGGGLFF
17 many TRBJ1-1 NA TRBV4-1 TGCGCCAGCAGCCAAGCCCCGCTCAAAAGCGGGAACACTGAAGCTTTCTTT CASSQAPLKSGNTEAFF
10 many TRBJ2-2 NA TRBV28 TGTGTGGGCATCACCGGGGAGCTGTTTTTT CVGITGELFF
16 many TRBJ2-3 NA TRBV7-3 TGTGCCAGCAGCCGAGAGGGACTCACTGGGACAGATACGCAGTATTTT CASSREGLTGTDTQYF
12 NA TRBJ2-3 NA TRBV7-6 TGTGACAGCAGTAAAGGGCGAGATACGCAGTATTTT CDSSKGRDTQYF
17 many TRBJ2-1 TRBD2 TRBV11-2 TGTGCCAGCAGCTTATTTGGGGGAGCGGGGGGGCGGAATGAGCAGTTCTTC CASSLFGGAGGRNEQFF
14 many TRBJ1-2 NA TRBV9 TGTGCCAGCAGCGTCAGCCCAGGGGACCGTAACTACACCTTC CASSVSPGDRNYTF
16 many TRBJ1-5 TRBD1 TRBV4-1 TGCGCCAGCAGCCAAGATCGACGGACAGGGTTAGGGCCCCAGCATTTT CASSQDRRTGLGPQHF
13 many TRBJ2-2 NA TRBV20-1 TGCAGTGCTCCGAAAGGAGGCACCGGGGAGCTGTTTTTT CSAPKGGTGELFF
13 many TRBJ2-7 NA TRBV29-1 TGCAGCGTTGAGGGTCGGAGCCCCTACGAGCAGTACTTC CSVEGRSPYEQYF
16 many TRBJ1-6 NA TRBV6-5 TGTGCCAGCAGTTACGGCAGGGCAAGGGGGAATTCACCCCTCCACTTT CASSYGRARGNSPLHF
16 many TRBJ2-7 NA TRBV21-1 TGTGCCAGCAGCACCTGGACTAGCGGGGACTTCGACGAGCAGTACTTC CASSTWTSGDFDEQYF
18 medium-sized TRBJ2-3 TRBD2 TRBV5-1 TGCGCCAGCAGCTCCTTTACCACGACTAGCGGCATCACAGATACGCAGTATTTT CASSSFTTTSGITDTQYF
12 many TRBJ1-1 NA TRBV20-1 TGCAGTGCTCCCCTTATGAACACTGAAGCTTTCTTT CSAPLMNTEAFF
14 many TRBJ2-5 NA TRBV5-1 TGCGCCAGCAGCTTCGAGGGGAGTTCGGGGACCCAGTACTTC CASSFEGSSGTQYF
14 medium-sized TRBJ1-1 NA TRBV7-2 TGTGCCAGCACCATATCTGGGGTGTTGGCTGAAGCTTTCTTT CASTISGVLAEAFF
12 many TRBJ2-2 NA TRBV24-1 TGTGCCACCAGCGCGAACACCGGGGAGCTGTTTTTT CATSANTGELFF
15 many TRBJ2-5 NA TRBV5-1 TGCGCCAGCAGCTTCGGGACGGTTTCCCAAGAGACCCAGTACTTC CASSFGTVSQETQYF
14 many TRBJ1-1 TRBD1 TRBV2 TGTGCCAGCAGCGCCTCGACAGGGTTCACTGAAGCTTTCTTT CASSASTGFTEAFF
13 few TRBJ2-3 TRBD2 TRBV2 TGTGCCAGCACCCGGGAGCGGGGAGATAAGCAGTATTTT CASTRERGDKQYF
14 many TRBJ1-2 TRBD1 TRBV12-3/TRBV12-4 TGTGCCAGCAGTTCGGCCGGGACAGGCTATGGCTACACCTTC CASSSAGTGYGYTF
14 many TRBJ2-6 NA TRBV10-3 TGTGCCATCAGTGATTTGGCTGGGGCCAACGTCCTGACTTTC CAISDLAGANVLTF
15 many TRBJ2-7 NA TRBV3-1 TGTGCCAGCAGCCCTTCACAAGGGGCGGAAAACGAGCAGTACTTC CASSPSQGAENEQYF
17 many TRBJ1-1 NA TRBV12-5 TGTGCTAGTGGTTTGGTACTGGGGAGAGGGGTGAACACTGAAGCTTTCTTT CASGLVLGRGVNTEAFF
15 many TRBJ2-2 TRBD2 TRBV27 TGTGCCAGCAGTAGCGGGGGCCTCCTCACCGGGGAGCTGTTTTTT CASSSGGLLTGELFF
18 many TRBJ2-4 TRBD2 TRBV11-2 TGTGCCAGCAGCCCTAAATCCGGGGGGTACCTAGCCAAAAACATTCAGTACTTC CASSPKSGGYLAKNIQYF
13 many TRBJ1-1 NA TRBV20-1 TGCAGTGCTAGAGTAATAGTGGGGGGTGAAGCTTTCTTT CSARVIVGGEAFF
14 many TRBJ2-1 TRBD2 TRBV6-2/TRBV6-3 TGTGCCAGCAGTTACCGGAGCGGGGTAAATGAGCAGTTCTTC CASSYRSGVNEQFF
14 NA TRBJ2-7 NA TRBV18 TGTGCCAGCTCACCACCTACCTGGAAAGACGAGCAGTACTTC CASSPPTWKDEQYF
13 many TRBJ1-1 NA TRBV6-5 TGTGCCAGCAGTTACTCGGGGGGCACTGAAGCTTTCTTT CASSYSGGTEAFF
11 few TRBJ1-3 NA TRBV20-1 TGCAGTGCCACCGGGGGAAACACCATATATTTT CSATGGNTIYF
14 many TRBJ1-4 NA TRBV20-1 TGCAGTGCTAGAGAGGTGGGACCGCAGGAAAAACTGTTTTTT CSAREVGPQEKLFF
15 many TRBJ2-3 TRBD2 TRBV2 TGTGCCAGCAGTACCAGCGGGGGCGAGTGGGGGACGCAGTATTTT CASSTSGGEWGTQYF
13 many TRBJ1-4 NA TRBV19 TGTGCCAGTCAGGACGCCCGTAATGAAAAACTGTTTTTT CASQDARNEKLFF
13 many TRBJ2-3 NA TRBV18 TGTGCCAGCTCACCATCTAGCACAGATACGCAGTATTTT CASSPSSTDTQYF
17 many TRBJ2-3 TRBD2 TRBV20-1 TGCAGTGCTAGAGGGAGACTAGCGGGACTTAGCACAGATACGCAGTATTTT CSARGRLAGLSTDTQYF
13 many TRBJ2-3 TRBD2 TRBV12-3/TRBV12-4 TGTGCCAGCAGTTCGCGGGGGGCAGATACGCAGTATTTT CASSSRGADTQYF
15 many TRBJ2-2 NA TRBV20-1 TGCAGTGCTAGGGGGGGATTTAGTAGAACCGGGGAGCTGTTTTTT CSARGGFSRTGELFF
13 many TRBJ1-2 TRBD1 TRBV5-1 TGCGCCAGCAGCGACGACAGGGCACGAGGCTACACCTTC CASSDDRARGYTF